This is a list of T cell receptor beta chains from one sample in a study of Graves' ophthalmopathy and Graves' hyperthyroidism. TCRdb re-called the multiplex PCR reads with MiXCR, one entry per CDR3 protein. The sample records around 1,000,000 distinct CDR3 sequences, roughly two fifths being singletons. Input material: peripheral blood or thyroid tissue (not recorded which). These receptors all come from an adult man with Graves' hyperthyroidism. The CDR3 runs from the conserved cysteine through the conserved F or W. Fields, in order: D gene, clone size, J gene, V gene, CDR3 DNA, CDR3 protein. A D gene is named only where the DNA matches it firmly. Some rows have no size entry. The others give once, few or many, or a class for an expanded clone.

d_gene: -; abundance: -; j_gene: TRBJ2-3; v_gene: TRBV5-4; CDR3nt: TGTGCCAGCAGCTTGGTGGGGGCAAGTCCAGATACGCAGTATTTT; CDR3aa: CASSLVGASPDTQYF
d_gene: -; abundance: many; j_gene: TRBJ1-5; v_gene: TRBV15; CDR3nt: TGTGCCACCAGCAGGAATGACGGTTCGGAGCCCCAGCATTTT; CDR3aa: CATSRNDGSEPQHF
d_gene: TRBD2; abundance: -; j_gene: TRBJ2-7; v_gene: TRBV7-9; CDR3nt: TGTGCCAGCAGCCCCTTGGCTAGCGGGCGTTACGAGCAGTACTTC; CDR3aa: CASSPLASGRYEQYF
d_gene: -; abundance: -; j_gene: TRBJ1-5; v_gene: TRBV7-2; CDR3nt: TGTGCCAGCAGCTTAGACTGGAGCGGGGGGAGCAATCAGCCCCAGCATTTT; CDR3aa: CASSLDWSGGSNQPQHF
d_gene: -; abundance: -; j_gene: TRBJ2-3; v_gene: TRBV29-1; CDR3nt: TGCAGCGTTTCCACCCTAAGCGACACAGATACGCAGTATTTT; CDR3aa: CSVSTLSDTDTQYF
d_gene: -; abundance: -; j_gene: TRBJ1-1; v_gene: TRBV10-3; CDR3nt: TGTGCCATCAGTGAGTCGGGCAGGGGTGGCACTGAAGCTTTCTTT; CDR3aa: CAISESGRGGTEAFF
d_gene: -; abundance: -; j_gene: TRBJ1-4; v_gene: TRBV10-3; CDR3nt: TGTGCCATCACTCGGGGCCACTCTGGAAAACTGTTTTTT; CDR3aa: CAITRGHSGKLFF
d_gene: -; abundance: -; j_gene: TRBJ1-2; v_gene: TRBV10-3; CDR3nt: TGTGCCATCAACCCCGGGACGGACTCCTACGGCTACACCTTC; CDR3aa: CAINPGTDSYGYTF
d_gene: -; abundance: -; j_gene: TRBJ2-7; v_gene: TRBV11-1; CDR3nt: TGTGCCAGCAGCCCCGACAGTCCGGGACTCCGCTACGAGCAGTACTTC; CDR3aa: CASSPDSPGLRYEQYF
d_gene: -; abundance: few; j_gene: TRBJ1-4; v_gene: TRBV6-6; CDR3nt: TGTGCCAGCAGTTACTCGAAACAGGGAGCGGGAGATCGAGAAAAACTGTTTTTT; CDR3aa: CASSYSKQGAGDREKLFF
d_gene: TRBD1; abundance: -; j_gene: TRBJ1-4; v_gene: TRBV3-1; CDR3nt: TGTGCCAGCAGCCAATACAGGGGTGGAAGAGAAAAACTGTTTTTT; CDR3aa: CASSQYRGGREKLFF
d_gene: -; abundance: -; j_gene: TRBJ2-2; v_gene: TRBV30; CDR3nt: TGTGCCTGGACGATAAACACCGGGGAGCTGTTTTTT; CDR3aa: CAWTINTGELFF
d_gene: -; abundance: many; j_gene: TRBJ1-2; v_gene: TRBV7-2; CDR3nt: TGTGCCAGCAGCTCCTGGTATGGCTACACCTTC; CDR3aa: CASSSWYGYTF
d_gene: TRBD1; abundance: many; j_gene: TRBJ1-2; v_gene: TRBV6-5; CDR3nt: TGTGCCAGCAGTTACTCGACAGGGGGCTGGGGCTACACCTTC; CDR3aa: CASSYSTGGWGYTF
d_gene: TRBD1; abundance: many; j_gene: TRBJ2-7; v_gene: TRBV11-2; CDR3nt: TGTGCCAGCAGATCAACCTACAGGGGAAACGAGCAGTACTTC; CDR3aa: CASRSTYRGNEQYF
d_gene: TRBD2; abundance: -; j_gene: TRBJ2-7; v_gene: TRBV5-6; CDR3nt: TGTGCCAGCAGCCCACCCGGGGGGAGCTTCTACGAGCAGTACTTC; CDR3aa: CASSPPGGSFYEQYF